This is a list of T cell receptor beta chains from one sample in a study of T cell repertoires in urothelial bladder cancer. Profiling relied on immunoSEQ multiplex PCR, and the TCRdb table lists in-frame clones only, not all of them. The repertoire holds thousands of clones, with around 74% as singletons. Sequencing was performed on tumor-infiltrating cells from bladder cancer. These receptors were taken from a human donor with urothelial carcinoma. The CDR3 runs from the conserved cysteine through the conserved F or W. The D gene is left open where the match is weak. Size is omitted from some rows. Given values are once, few, many or a class for expanded clones.

TRBD2	TRBV4-3	-	TRBJ2-5	TGCGCCAGCAGCCAAGGAGTGAGCGGGGGCCTTCGGGGGGAGACCCAGTACTTC	CASSQGVSGGLRGETQYF
TRBD2	TRBV19	-	TRBJ2-3	TGTGCCAGTAGGCACTTCGGGGGGTGGACAGATACGCAGTATTTT	CASRHFGGWTDTQYF
-	TRBV7-2	-	TRBJ1-4	TGTGCCAGCAGTCCAGACAGCTTTAATGAAAAACTGTTTTTT	CASSPDSFNEKLFF
-	TRBV11-2	-	TRBJ1-1	TGTGCCAGCAGCTTAGATCTTAACAGGGTAACGACTGAAGCTTTCTTT	CASSLDLNRVTTEAFF
-	TRBV27	-	TRBJ1-5	TGTGCCAGCAGTTTATTTGGTTTAGGAAATCAGCCCCAGCATTTT	CASSLFGLGNQPQHF
TRBD1	TRBV15	-	TRBJ2-3	TGTGCCACCAGACAGGGGGTTACAGATACGCAGTATTTT	CATRQGVTDTQYF
TRBD2	TRBV12-5	few	TRBJ2-5	TGTGCTAGTGGTCCTAGCGGGGGGGGCCAAGAGACCCAGTACTTC	CASGPSGGGQETQYF
-	TRBV6-9	-	TRBJ1-5	TGTGCCAGCATCCGCCGGGAGAGCAATCAGCCCCAGCATTTT	CASIRRESNQPQHF
-	TRBV7-9	-	TRBJ2-3	TGTGCCAGCAGCTTAGGGCCGGGACGGGGCACAGATACGCAGTATTTT	CASSLGPGRGTDTQYF
-	TRBV4-3	-	TRBJ1-1	TGCGCCAGCAGCCAAGGGTACGCCAGTCGGGAAGCTTTCTTT	CASSQGYASREAFF
TRBD1	TRBV12-5	-	TRBJ2-7	TGTGCTAGTGGGGGACAGGGCTATGGGGAGCAGTACTTC	CASGGQGYGEQYF
TRBD1	TRBV2	few	TRBJ2-7	TGTGCCAGCAGTGAAGCAGGGACAGGGACGGAAGAGCAGTACTTC	CASSEAGTGTEEQYF
-	TRBV7-4	-	TRBJ2-7	TGTGCCAGCAGCGTTACAGGGTTTTGGGACTACGAGCAGTACTTC	CASSVTGFWDYEQYF
-	TRBV19	-	TRBJ1-2	TGTGCCAGTATCCCGGACAGCAACCCTAACTATGGCTACACCTTC	CASIPDSNPNYGYTF
-	TRBV18	-	TRBJ2-3	TGTGCCAGCACGGGGGGCACAGATACGCAGTATTTT	CASTGGTDTQYF
-	TRBV2	-	TRBJ1-5	TGTGCCAGCAGCGCACAGGCCCCTGGGAGCCAGCCCCAGCATTTT	CASSAQAPGSQPQHF
-	TRBV11-2	-	TRBJ2-3	TGTGCCAGCAGGCTACAGGGAGGAGGCACAGATACGCAGTATTTT	CASRLQGGGTDTQYF
-	TRBV18	-	TRBJ1-2	TGTGCCAGCTCACCAGGGGATGGCTACACCTTC	CASSPGDGYTF
-	TRBV7-2	-	TRBJ2-3	TGTGCCAGCAGCTTAGGAGATCCAATCACAGATACGCAGTATTTT	CASSLGDPITDTQYF
-	TRBV14	-	TRBJ2-5	TGTGCCAGCAGCCAACAGGGAAGCTGGGAGACCCAGTACTTC	CASSQQGSWETQYF
-	TRBV7-9	-	TRBJ2-1	TGTGCCAGCAGCTTGAGTACCGGGGACCGAGGTTTATGGGATGAGCAGTTCTTC	CASSLSTGDRGLWDEQFF
-	TRBV5-1	-	TRBJ1-2	TGCGCCAGCAGTACAGCTAACTATGGCTACACCTTC	CASSTANYGYTF
-	TRBV9	-	TRBJ2-5	TGTGCCAGCAGCGTAGCCGGAGTCGGGACCCAGTACTTC	CASSVAGVGTQYF
-	TRBV6-1	-	TRBJ1-1	TGTGCCAGCAGTACACAGGGAGACACTGAAGCTTTCTTT	CASSTQGDTEAFF
-	TRBV7-6	-	TRBJ1-2	TGTGCCAGCAGCCCCATGGGAGGCAGCGGCTATGGCTACACCTTC	CASSPMGGSGYGYTF
-	TRBV5-5	-	TRBJ2-1	TGTGCCAGCAGCTTGGACTTGCGGGCCTCCTACAATGAGCAGTTCTTC	CASSLDLRASYNEQFF
TRBD1	TRBV4-3	-	TRBJ1-1	TGCGCCAGCAGCCAAGATCGGGTTACAGGGGGTAAAACTGAAGCTTTCTTT	CASSQDRVTGGKTEAFF
-	TRBV6-1	-	TRBJ1-5	TGTGCCAGCAGTGGGGCAAGGTGGGGTCATCAGCCCCAGCATTTT	CASSGARWGHQPQHF
-	TRBV11-3	-	TRBJ2-1	TGTGCCAGCAGCTTACGGGGACACACTCAGGATGAGCAGTTCTTC	CASSLRGHTQDEQFF
-	TRBV6-6	-	TRBJ2-2	TGTGCCAGCAAAGGGGATCGAAACACCGGGGAGCTGTTTTTT	CASKGDRNTGELFF
TRBD2	TRBV6-5	once	TRBJ2-7	TGTGCCAGCTATCAGACTAGCGGAAGCTCCTACGAGCAGTACTTC	CASYQTSGSSYEQYF
TRBD1	TRBV19	-	TRBJ2-1	TGTGCCAGTAGTAATACAGGGGGCTTTGAGCAGTTCTTC	CASSNTGGFEQFF
-	TRBV11-2	-	TRBJ2-3	TGTGCCAGCAGCTTCGGGAGCCCTAGGGAAGATACGCAGTATTTT	CASSFGSPREDTQYF
-	TRBV6-5	-	TRBJ1-2	TGTGCCAGCAGCATTACAGGGCCTCGGGGTGGCTACACCTTC	CASSITGPRGGYTF
-	TRBV19	-	TRBJ2-6	TGTGCCAGTAGTCCGGGTTTGGGGGCCAACGTCCTGACTTTC	CASSPGLGANVLTF
-	TRBV5-1	-	TRBJ2-1	TGCGCCAGCAGCTTGGACAGGAACGTCGATGAGCAGTTCTTC	CASSLDRNVDEQFF
-	TRBV7-6	-	TRBJ2-1	TGTGCCAGCAGCTCTGGCTCACGCTCCTACAATGAGCAGTTCTTC	CASSSGSRSYNEQFF
-	TRBV11-3	-	TRBJ2-3	TGTGCCAGCCGTGAAGGGACTACAGATACGCAGTATTTT	CASREGTTDTQYF
-	TRBV10-3	-	TRBJ2-3	TGTGCCATCAGTGAGAGGAAGGGGCAGGGGCACACAGATACGCAGTATTTT	CAISERKGQGHTDTQYF
TRBD1	TRBV30	hyperexpanded	TRBJ1-1	TGTGCCTGGAGGGTACAGGGGGGAACTGAAGCTTTCTTT	CAWRVQGGTEAFF
-	TRBV5-4	few	TRBJ2-7	TGTGCCAGCAGCTCGGAGACAGACTACGAGCAGTACTTC	CASSSETDYEQYF
TRBD1	TRBV7-3	-	TRBJ1-5	TGTGCCAGCAGTTCCGACAGGGGACAGCCCCAGCATTTT	CASSSDRGQPQHF
TRBD2	TRBV11-3	-	TRBJ2-5	TGTGCCAGCAGCTTAGGTGTCTGGCTAGCGGGGGGGCTCCGCCAAGAGACCCAGTACTTC	CASSLGVWLAGGLRQETQYF
TRBD2	TRBV5-6	once	TRBJ2-1	TGTGCCAGCAGCGGGGGACTAGCGGGGGCTTATTTCCTCTTC	CASSGGLAGAYFLF
-	TRBV6-5	-	TRBJ2-4	TGTGCCAGCCAAAAGGCGGATGTGAGAAACATTCAGTACTTC	CASQKADVRNIQYF
-	TRBV11-3	-	TRBJ1-5	TGTGCCAGCAGCTATAGCGGTATGAGCCAGCCCCAGCATTTT	CASSYSGMSQPQHF
-	TRBV6-1	-	TRBJ2-5	TGTGCCAGCAGGAGGGGAAGCCAAGAGACCCAGTACTTC	CASRRGSQETQYF
TRBD2	TRBV7-6	-	TRBJ2-6	TGTGCCAGCAGCTTACAGCGGGGTGGGGCCAACGTCCTGACTTTC	CASSLQRGGANVLTF
TRBD2	TRBV6-5	-	TRBJ2-1	TGTGCCAGCAGTTACTCGAAGGTAGCGGGTGTCAATGAGCAGTTCTTC	CASSYSKVAGVNEQFF
-	TRBV7-9	-	TRBJ1-4	TGTGCCAGCAGCCCGGTGGAGGGACTTAATGAAAAACTGTTTTTT	CASSPVEGLNEKLFF
-	TRBV27	-	TRBJ1-2	TGTGCCAGCAGTTTAACGCGGGGGGCTGGGACTAATGGCTACACCTTC	CASSLTRGAGTNGYTF
-	TRBV6-9	-	TRBJ1-2	TGTGCCAGCAGTTACATCCGAGCTAACTATGGCTACACCTTC	CASSYIRANYGYTF
-	TRBV28	-	TRBJ1-4	TGTGCCAGCAGTAACGCACTCCCGGGGGGACTGTTTTTT	CASSNALPGGLFF
-	TRBV6-5	-	TRBJ1-1	TGTGCCAGCAGTTATATGGCAATGAACACTGAAGCTTTCTTT	CASSYMAMNTEAFF